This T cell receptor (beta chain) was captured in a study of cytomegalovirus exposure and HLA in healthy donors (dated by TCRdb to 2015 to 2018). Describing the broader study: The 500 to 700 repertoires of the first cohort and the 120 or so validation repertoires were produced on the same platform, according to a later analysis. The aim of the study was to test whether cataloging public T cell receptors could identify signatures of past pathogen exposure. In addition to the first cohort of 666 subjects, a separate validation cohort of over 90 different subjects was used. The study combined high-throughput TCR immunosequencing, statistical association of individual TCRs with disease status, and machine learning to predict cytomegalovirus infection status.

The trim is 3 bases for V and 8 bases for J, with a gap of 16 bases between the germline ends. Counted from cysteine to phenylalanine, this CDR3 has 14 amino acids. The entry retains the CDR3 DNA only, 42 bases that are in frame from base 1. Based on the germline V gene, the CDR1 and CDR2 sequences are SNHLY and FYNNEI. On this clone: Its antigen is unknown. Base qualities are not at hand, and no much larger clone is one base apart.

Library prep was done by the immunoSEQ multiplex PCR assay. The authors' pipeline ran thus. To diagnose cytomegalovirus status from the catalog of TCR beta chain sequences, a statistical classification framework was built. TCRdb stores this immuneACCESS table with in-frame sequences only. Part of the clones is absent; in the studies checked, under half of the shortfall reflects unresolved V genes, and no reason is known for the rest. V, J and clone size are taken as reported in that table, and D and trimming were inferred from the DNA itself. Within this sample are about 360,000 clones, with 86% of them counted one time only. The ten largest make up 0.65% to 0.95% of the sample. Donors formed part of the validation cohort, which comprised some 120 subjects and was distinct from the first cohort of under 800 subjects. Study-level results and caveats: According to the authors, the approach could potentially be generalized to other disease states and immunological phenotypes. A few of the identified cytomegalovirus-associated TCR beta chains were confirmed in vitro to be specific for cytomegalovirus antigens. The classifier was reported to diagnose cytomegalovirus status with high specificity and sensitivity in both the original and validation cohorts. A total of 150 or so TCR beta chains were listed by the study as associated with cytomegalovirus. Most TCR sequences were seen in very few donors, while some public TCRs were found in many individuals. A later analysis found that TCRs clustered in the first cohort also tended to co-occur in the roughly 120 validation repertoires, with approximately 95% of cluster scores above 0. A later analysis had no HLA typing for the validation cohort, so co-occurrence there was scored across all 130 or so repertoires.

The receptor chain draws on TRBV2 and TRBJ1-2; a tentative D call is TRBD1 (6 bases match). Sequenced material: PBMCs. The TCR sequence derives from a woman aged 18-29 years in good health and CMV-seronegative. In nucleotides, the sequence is TGTGCCAGCAGTGACCCATTGGACAGTCACGGCTACACCTTC. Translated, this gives CASSDPLDSHGYTF.